Shown below are 32 T cell receptor beta chains from a single sample sequenced in a study of blood T cell repertoires in COVID-19 (dated by TCRdb to about 2020). The receptor library was made with the immunoSEQ multiplex PCR assay. Here the immuneACCESS table is served through TCRdb, limited to in-frame sequences with V and J called. Missing clones are a known gap in these copies; in checked studies unresolved V genes cover under half, and the rest lacks a known reason. This sample has about 160,000 clones in its table, and around 74% of those were observed once. The top ten clones comprise about 3.8% of the sample. The source material was peripheral blood. All receptors derive from an elderly woman with acute or convalescent COVID-19.

The V gene is TRBV3-1 (or the pseudogene TRBV3-2), the J gene TRBJ2-1; TRBD2 is a possible D gene (6 bases). This CDR3 has 13 residues. Trimming stripped 0 bases from V and 9 bases from J, with 9 bases between. CDR1 is LGHDT and CDR2 is YNNKEL in the germline V gene (reference sequence). The CDR3 loop reads CASSQDWGGEQFF. The CDR3 DNA is TGTGCCAGCAGCCAAGATTGGGGAGGTGAGCAGTTCTTC.

This chain joins TRBV18 and TRBJ2-5; possibly TRBD1 for D (6 bases). Germline loops: CDR1 KGHSH, CDR2 LQKENI. The CDR3 has 15 residues. Trimming took 2 bases from V and 2 from J, leaving 12 bases between them. Written as DNA, the CDR3 is TGTGCCAGCTCACCATCCGTCACAGGGCAAGAGACCCAGTACTTC. Amino acids: CASSPSVTGQETQYF.

This clone was detected only once. This chain joins TRBV5-1 and TRBJ1-4, with 9 bases matching TRBD1. Trimming cost V 3 bases and J 8 bases; bases outside gene matches: 8. The CDR3 has 15 amino acids. Germline V gives CDR1 SGHRS, CDR2 YFSETQ. The CDR3 here is CASSSSQGAGEKLFF. The CDR3 bases are TGCGCCAGCAGCTCTTCACAGGGGGCGGGGGAAAAACTGTTTTTT.

This sequence joins TRBV29-1 and TRBJ1-1; D not certain. Germline values: CDR1 SQVTM, CDR2 ANQGSEA. The CDR3 is 16 residues long. The V and J ends lost 7 bases and 1 base respectively, with 22 bases between them. The CDR3 nucleotides read TGCAGCGCCAAAGGTATGAGGGCTACGGCGAACACTGAAGCTTTCTTT. Protein sequence: CSAKGMRATANTEAFF.

The gene calls are TRBV12-3 or TRBV12-4 and TRBJ1-2; D might be TRBD1 (5 bases). The CDR3 contains 12 residues. Trimming left V 4 bases short and J 7 bases short, with 10 bases between. CDR3 region: CASSSYRSGYTF. Here the CDR3 DNA reads TGTGCCAGCAGTTCATACAGGAGTGGCTACACCTTC.

The chain employs TRBV7-8 and TRBJ1-2, with TRBD1 identical over 10 bases. CDR3 length: 16 amino acids. Losses at the gene ends were 3 bases for V and 6 bases for J; bases not matched to a gene: 10. The germline CDR1 and CDR2 sequences are SGHVS and FQNEAQ. The CDR3 is CASSFLGTGDLHGYTF. The CDR3, as DNA: TGTGCCAGCAGCTTCTTAGGGACAGGGGATCTCCATGGCTACACCTTC.

The chain links TRBV5-1 to TRBJ2-1; 11 bases are shared with TRBD2. Per the germline V gene, CDR1 is SGHRS and CDR2 is YFSETQ. This CDR3 has 17 amino acids. V dropped 1 base and J dropped 7; count of bases not matched to a gene: 10. Written as DNA, the CDR3 is TGCGCCAGCAGCTTGATCCCGACTAGCGGGATTAATAATGAGCAGTTCTTC. Encoded protein: CASSLIPTSGINNEQFF.

The chain couples TRBV30 to TRBJ1-1, with 8 bases that match TRBD1. The trim removed 3 bases at V and 3 bases at J, leaving 9 bases unmatched. The CDR3 sequence is 15 residues long. CDR1 and CDR2 from the germline V gene are GTSNPN and SVGIG (reference sequence). The CDR3, as DNA: TGTGCCTGGAGGGGGGGGGACAGGCAATACACTGAAGCTTTCTTT. Translation gives CAWRGGDRQYTEAFF.

This clone turned up a few times. The chain is built from TRBV7-3 and TRBJ1-1; 8 positions match TRBD1. The CDR3 runs 13 residues. Germline CDR1 SGHTA, CDR2 FQGTGA. V was pared by 5 bases and J by 7 bases, with 6 bases of the junction left unmatched. CDR3 nucleotide sequence: TGTGCCAGCAGCATGGGACAGGAACTTGAAGCTTTCTTT. The encoded protein is CASSMGQELEAFF. Drawing the rest from reference TRBV7-3 and TRBJ1-1, the complete variable domain is GAGVSQTPSNKVTEKGKYVELRCDPISGHTALYWYRQSLGQGPEFLIYFQGTGAADDSGLPNDRFFAVRPEGSVSTLKIQRTERGDSAVYLCASSMGQELEAFFGQGTRLTVV.

The CDR3 sequence: CAISERGTLQNEQFF. Written as DNA, the CDR3 is TGTGCCATCAGTGAGCGCGGGACTCTTCAGAATGAGCAGTTCTTC. The chain combines TRBV10-3 with TRBJ2-1; a possible D gene is TRBD2 (6 bases). V lost 2 bases and J 7 bases, leaving 15 bases between the germline ends. Germline V gene sequence: CDR1 ENHRY, CDR2 SYGVKD. The CDR3 totals 15 residues.

This chain uses TRBV19 with TRBJ2-1, with TRBD2 as a possible D gene (6 bases). Trimming stripped 2 bases from V and 5 bases from J, with 13 bases between. Per the germline V gene, CDR1 is LNHDA and CDR2 is SQIVND (reference sequence). CDR3 length: 15 residues. CDR3 nucleotides: TGTGCCAGTAGTATAACCGGGACTGGCAACAATGAGCAGTTCTTC. Protein product: CASSITGTGNNEQFF.

This clone turned up a few times. The chain couples TRBV9 to TRBJ2-2, with a possible D match to TRBD1 (6 bases). Trimming took off 2 bases at V and 0 bases at J, with 11 bases between the two ends. The CDR3 is 16 residues long. Germline V CDR1 and CDR2: SGDLS, YYNGEE. The CDR3 protein is CASSVRGSANTGELFF. In nucleotides, the CDR3 is TGTGCCAGCAGCGTGAGGGGGTCAGCGAACACCGGGGAGCTGTTTTTT.

The rearrangement uses TRBV7-2 and TRBJ2-5; D not certain. Germline values: CDR1 SGHTA, CDR2 FQGNSA. V lost 0 bases to trimming and J lost 2 bases, with 7 bases between them. The CDR3 has 14 residues. CDR3 nucleotides: TGTGCCAGCAGCTTAGCCCAGACTCAAGAGACCCAGTACTTC. Translating gives CASSLAQTQETQYF.

This clone was seen a few times. This sequence joins TRBV10-3 and TRBJ2-1; D gene ambiguous. The CDR3 has 14 amino acids. Germline-derived CDR1 and CDR2 are ENHRY and SYGVKD. V lost 8 bases to trimming and J lost 5 bases, with 16 bases between them. Written as DNA, the CDR3 is TGTGCCATCCGAACGGGTCTGGCTGACAATGAGCAGTTCTTC. Translated, it gives CAIRTGLADNEQFF.

The chain employs TRBV19 and TRBJ2-1; a weak D match, TRBD1 (6 bases). This CDR3 spans 13 amino acids. Germline assignment: CDR1 LNHDA and CDR2 SQIVND (reference sequence). V gave up 7 bases and J gave up 6 bases, with 13 bases separating them. The CDR3 loop is CASIAGDRNEQFF. DNA of the CDR3: TGTGCCAGTATCGCAGGGGATCGCAATGAGCAGTTCTTC.

The chain links TRBV4-1 to TRBJ1-5; D remains unclear. The germline CDR1 and CDR2 sequences are MGHRA and YSYEKL. The CDR3 has 17 amino acids. Trimming stripped 0 bases from V and 1 base from J, with 13 bases between. As DNA, the CDR3 is TGCGCCAGCAGCCAAGATCCGGGAGGAAGAAGCAATCAGCCCCAGCATTTT. Amino acids: CASSQDPGGRSNQPQHF.

The CDR3 region has the DNA TGCAGTGCTAGTAGTCCCCTAGGGGGGAACACTGAAGCTTTCTTT. Translating gives CSASSPLGGNTEAFF. J is TRBJ1-1 and V is TRBV20-1, with D tentatively TRBD1 (6 bases). Trimming shortened V by 3 bases and J by 1 base, and 15 bases separated the two germline ends. Germline-derived CDR1 and CDR2 are DFQATT and SNEGSKA (reference sequence). The CDR3 has 15 residues.

V is TRBV12-3 or TRBV12-4 and J is TRBJ2-7, with unresolved D. Trimming shortened V by 7 bases and J by 3 bases, and 13 bases separated the two germline ends. This CDR3 comprises 13 residues. The CDR3 nucleotides read TGTGCCAGCATTCCGGGTGTGGGCTACGAGCAGTACTTC. Translation gives CASIPGVGYEQYF.

V and J are TRBV29-1 and TRBJ1-5; tentative D call: TRBD1 (6 bases). The V end lost 4 bases, the J end lost 0 bases, and 13 bases lay between the germline ends. CDR3 length: 15 residues. Germline V CDR1 and CDR2: SQVTM, ANQGSEA. The CDR3 nucleotides read TGCAGCGTTGGATACGGGACAAATAGCAATCAGCCCCAGCATTTT. Translating it yields CSVGYGTNSNQPQHF.

This sequence joins TRBV3-1 (or the pseudogene TRBV3-2) and TRBJ1-6, with D unclear. CDR1 and CDR2 (germline): LGHDT, YNNKEL (reference sequence). The CDR3 loop spans 14 amino acids. The V gene lost 1 base and the J gene lost 8 bases, with 9 bases spanning the gap. CDR3 protein: CASSQGQRDSPLHF. Written as DNA, the CDR3 is TGTGCCAGCAGCCAAGGTCAGCGGGATTCACCCCTCCACTTT.

This chain uses TRBV5-1 with TRBJ2-7; 11 nucleotides match TRBD1. The V and J ends lost 0 bases and 4 bases, in that order; junction bases with no gene match: 15. The CDR3 runs to 19 residues. Per germline, CDR1 SGHRS and CDR2 YFSETQ. The CDR3 sequence: CASSLVALYGTGGEYEQYF. The CDR3 DNA sequence: TGCGCCAGCAGCTTGGTGGCCCTCTATGGGACAGGGGGTGAGTACGAGCAGTACTTC.

The chain has TRBV12-3 or TRBV12-4 and TRBJ1-3; D gene ambiguous. This CDR3 is built from 13 residues. V lost 6 bases and J 3 bases, leaving 9 bases between the germline ends. The CDR3 DNA follows: TGTGCCAGCAGCCCCCAAAATGGAAACACCATATATTTT. Its protein is CASSPQNGNTIYF.

This rearrangement joins TRBV9 to TRBJ1-2; D is ambiguous. This CDR3 region has 14 residues. With 4 bases removed from V and 2 bases from J, the gap between germline ends came to 12 bases. CDR1 is SGDLS and CDR2 is YYNGEE in the germline V gene. The CDR3 DNA reads as TGTGCCAGCAGCCCGGGAACCCTCAACTATGGCTACACCTTC. It encodes CASSPGTLNYGYTF.

This clone has more than one count but fewer than ten. The V gene is TRBV19, the J gene TRBJ2-1, with TRBD2 matching over 8 bases. CDR1 and CDR2 from the germline V gene are LNHDA and SQIVND (reference sequence). This CDR3 comprises 16 residues. V lost 5 bases and J lost 2; bases outside the gene matches: 8. The chain's CDR3 is CASSLVAGMTYNEQFF. In DNA, the CDR3 is TGTGCCAGTAGTCTGGTAGCGGGAATGACCTACAATGAGCAGTTCTTC.

The rearrangement links TRBV21-1 to TRBJ1-2. TRBV21-1 is a pseudogene segment. The CDR3 extends over 16 amino acids. Here the CDR3 DNA reads TGTGCCAGCAGCAAAGCGCGGGGGGTGGGATATCGTGGCTACACCTTC. This encodes CASSKARGVGYRGYTF.

The chain couples TRBV30 to TRBJ2-2; 9 nucleotides match TRBD2. Germline CDR1 is GTSNPN and CDR2 is SVGIG (reference sequence). This CDR3 has 16 amino acids. After removal of 3 bases from V and 6 bases from J, the junction contained 11 bases not matched to a gene. CDR3 amino acids: CAWRVGLAGSAGELFF. The CDR3 DNA reads TGTGCCTGGAGGGTGGGACTAGCAGGGTCGGCCGGGGAGCTGTTTTTT.

V and J are TRBV10-3 and TRBJ2-7; D is perhaps TRBD2 (6 bases). Germline CDR1 ENHRY, CDR2 SYGVKD. The V and J ends lost 2 bases and 6 bases respectively, with 17 bases between them. This CDR3 has 15 amino acids. The CDR3 protein is CAISEGSGERGEQYF. DNA of the CDR3: TGTGCCATCAGTGAGGGGTCGGGAGAACGGGGCGAGCAGTACTTC.

The genes are TRBV19 and TRBJ1-1, with D hard to call. The CDR3 has 14 amino acids. The germline V gene encodes CDR1 LNHDA and CDR2 SQIVND (reference sequence). V lost 8 bases to trimming and J lost 0 bases, with 13 bases between them. The CDR3 DNA sequence: TGTGCCAGTTCCTCCTGGAGTTTGAACACTGAAGCTTTCTTT. Translating it yields CASSSWSLNTEAFF. Full variable domain (missing parts from reference TRBV19 and TRBJ1-1): DGGITQSPKYLFRKEGQNVTLSCEQNLNHDAMYWYRQDPGQGLRLIYYSQIVNDFQKGDIAEGYSVSREKKESFPLTVTSAQKNPTAFYLCASSSWSLNTEAFFGQGTRLTVV.

The chain is built from TRBV18 and TRBJ2-6, with 7 bases identical to TRBD1. CDR1 is KGHSH, CDR2 LQKENI, per germline. The CDR3 extends over 17 amino acids. V lost 1 base and J lost 0; bases outside the gene matches: 3. Here the CDR3 DNA reads TGTGCCAGCTCACCACAGGGGGCGTTCTCTGGGGCCAACGTCCTGACTTTC. It yields the protein CASSPQGAFSGANVLTF.

V and J are TRBV5-8 and TRBJ1-1, with D possibly TRBD1 on 6 matching bases. CDR3 length equals 13 residues. Germline V gene sequence: CDR1 SGHTS, CDR2 YDEGEE. Trimming left V 4 bases short and J 4 bases short, with 11 bases between. CDR3: CASSLTGSTEAFF. In nucleotides, the CDR3 is TGTGCCAGCAGCCTCACAGGGAGCACTGAAGCTTTCTTT.

This sequence joins TRBV7-3 and TRBJ1-2, with 7 bases that match TRBD1. CDR3 length: 15 residues. Germline CDR1 is SGHTA and CDR2 is FQGTGA. The V and J ends lost 1 base and 4 bases, in that order; junction bases with no gene match: 6. The CDR3 region has the DNA TGTGCCAGCAGCTTAAACGGGGACAGTACCTATGGCTACACCTTC. This codes for CASSLNGDSTYGYTF.

This chain uses TRBV15 with TRBJ1-2, with TRBD1 identical over 12 bases. Germline CDR1 LNHNV, CDR2 YYDKDF (reference sequence). V lost 1 base to trimming and J lost 6 bases; unmatched junction nucleotides: 6. This CDR3 comprises 16 residues. This chain's CDR3 is CATSRGGTGGLDGYTF. The DNA of the CDR3 is TGTGCCACCAGCAGAGGCGGGACAGGGGGCTTGGATGGCTACACCTTC.